These 16 T cell receptor beta chains originate from one sample sequenced in a study of T cell responses to AZD1222 COVID-19 vaccine. The method was immunoSEQ multiplex PCR; TCRdb's version includes in-frame clones alone and lacks a portion of them. The sample consists of about 170,000 clones, approximately 90% of them appearing once. The sequencing used peripheral blood, collected on day 0 of AZD1222 vaccination. Receptors were obtained from an adult in good health.

The chain has TRBV6-5 and TRBJ1-5; D may be TRBD1 (5 bases). Trimming shortened V by 9 bases and J by 0 bases, and 12 bases separated the two germline ends. This CDR3 is built from 14 residues. Germline-derived CDR1 and CDR2 are MNHEY and SVGAGI. CDR3 nucleotides: TGTGCCAGTGGACGACAGAATAGCAATCAGCCCCAGCATTTT. This encodes CASGRQNSNQPQHF.

This chain links TRBV9 with TRBJ1-1; maybe TRBD1 (6 bases). Germline CDR1 SGDLS, CDR2 YYNGEE. The CDR3 has 16 residues. V was cut by 4 bases and J by 1 base, with 17 bases left in between. The CDR3 spells CASSPPGGLGNTEAFF. The CDR3 DNA is TGTGCCAGCAGCCCCCCTGGGGGGCTAGGGAACACTGAAGCTTTCTTT.

V and J are TRBV18 and TRBJ1-1; tentatively, D is TRBD1 (5 bases). V was trimmed by 4 bases and J by 1 base, leaving 10 bases between them. Germline-derived CDR1 and CDR2 are KGHSH and LQKENI. CDR3 length equals 14 residues. In DNA, the CDR3 is TGTGCCAGCTCACGGCAGGGCTCGAACACTGAAGCTTTCTTT. Protein: CASSRQGSNTEAFF.

This chain connects TRBV29-1 to TRBJ1-1; possible D gene TRBD1, 6 bases. The germline V gene encodes CDR1 SQVTM and CDR2 ANQGSEA. V lost 6 bases and J lost 0, with 14 bases in between. The CDR3 is 14 residues long. DNA for the CDR3: TGCAGCGTCAGTGTACAGGGATTGAACACTGAAGCTTTCTTT. This gives the protein CSVSVQGLNTEAFF.

The CDR3 protein is CASSQAGGPYQETQYF. DNA of the CDR3: TGTGCCAGCAGTCAGGCGGGGGGACCTTACCAAGAGACCCAGTACTTC. The chain recombines TRBV9 with TRBJ2-5, with 8 bases that match TRBD2. CDR1 and CDR2 from the germline V gene are SGDLS and YYNGEE. V was clipped by 5 bases and J by 0 bases; unmatched bases: 9. CDR3 size: 16 residues.

The V call is TRBV6-1, the J call TRBJ1-2; D unclear. The CDR3 spans 14 residues. Trimming took off 0 bases at V and 8 bases at J, with 13 bases between the two ends. Germline-derived CDR1 and CDR2 are MNHNS and SASEGT. The CDR3 DNA sequence: TGTGCCAGCAGTGAAGCCCGGGTGAGCCGCGGCTACACCTTC. As protein: CASSEARVSRGYTF.

CDR3 in amino acids: CASSLGPGLTVNQPQHF. The CDR3, as DNA: TGTGCCAGCAGTTTAGGGCCGGGATTGACGGTGAATCAGCCCCAGCATTTT. The chain is built from TRBV28 and TRBJ1-5; D gene ambiguous. The CDR3 has 17 residues. V was cut by 2 bases and J by 4 bases, with 18 bases left in between. Germline V gene data show CDR1 as MDHEN and CDR2 as SYDVKM.

The V and J genes are TRBV5-1 and TRBJ1-4; no definite D call. The CDR3 runs to 15 residues. Trimming took 2 bases from V and 1 from J, leaving 9 bases between them. Germline-derived CDR1 and CDR2 are SGHRS and YFSETQ. CDR3 residues: CASSLAGLTNEKLFF. The CDR3 region has the DNA TGCGCCAGCAGCTTAGCAGGATTAACTAATGAAAAACTGTTTTTT.

The gene calls are TRBV15 and TRBJ1-1; D remains unclear. V was shortened by 2 bases and J by 11 bases, with 12 bases between the two germline ends. This CDR3 has 12 residues. The germline V gene encodes CDR1 LNHNV and CDR2 YYDKDF (reference sequence). CDR3 protein: CATSRNGRKAFF. The CDR3 nucleotides are TGTGCCACCAGCAGAAATGGGAGGAAGGCTTTCTTT. Based on the CDR3 plus reference TRBV15 and TRBJ1-1, the full variable domain is DAMVIQNPRYQVTQFGKPVTLSCSQTLNHNVMYWYQQKSSQAPKLLFHYYDKDFNNEADTPDNFQSRRPNTSFCFLDIRSPGLGDTAMYLCATSRNGRKAFFGQGTRLTVV.

The chain has TRBV19 and TRBJ1-4; unclear D gene. Trimming shortened V by 3 bases and J by 7 bases, and 15 bases separated the two germline ends. The CDR3 sequence is 15 residues long. Germline V gives CDR1 LNHDA, CDR2 SQIVND (reference sequence). This CDR3 is CASSIFVGLGEKLFF. The DNA of the CDR3 is TGTGCCAGTAGTATCTTCGTGGGGTTGGGTGAAAAACTGTTTTTT. The full variable domain, in which reference TRBV19 and TRBJ1-4 provide the parts outside the CDR3, is DGGITQSPKYLFRKEGQNVTLSCEQNLNHDAMYWYRQDPGQGLRLIYYSQIVNDFQKGDIAEGYSVSREKKESFPLTVTSAQKNPTAFYLCASSIFVGLGEKLFFGSGTQLSVL.

This chain joins TRBV10-3 and TRBJ2-3; D remains unclear. The V gene lost 3 bases and the J gene lost 1 base, with 5 bases spanning the gap. Germline lookup yields CDR1 ENHRY and CDR2 SYGVKD. The CDR3 is 13 residues long. The CDR3 coding sequence is TGTGCCATCAGTGATTCTCGCACAGATACGCAGTATTTT. Protein product: CAISDSRTDTQYF.

The chain carries TRBV2 and TRBJ1-2; no clear D. This CDR3 comprises 15 residues. Per germline, CDR1 SNHLY and CDR2 FYNNEI. The germline V and J ends were trimmed by 7 bases and 8 bases, with 23 bases remaining between them. CDR3 sequence reads: CASTLGLANPSGYTF. The CDR3 DNA reads as TGTGCCAGCACTCTGGGCCTAGCTAACCCGAGCGGCTACACCTTC.

The chain joins TRBV30 to TRBJ1-2, with D perhaps matching TRBD1 (6 bases). The germline V and J ends were trimmed by 3 bases and 3 bases, with 14 bases remaining between them. Germline lookup yields CDR1 GTSNPN and CDR2 SVGIG (reference sequence). The CDR3 runs 14 residues. The CDR3 reads CAWSPGQRYYGYTF. The CDR3, as DNA: TGTGCCTGGAGCCCTGGACAGAGATACTATGGCTACACCTTC. Variable domain in full (rest from reference TRBV30 and TRBJ1-2): SQTIHQWPATLVQPVGSPLSLECTVEGTSNPNLYWYRQAAGRGLQLLFYSVGIGQISSEVPQNLSASRPQDRQFILSSKKLLLSDSGFYLCAWSPGQRYYGYTFGSGTRLTVV.

This clone was recorded only once. The V gene is TRBV2, the J gene TRBJ1-2, with TRBD1 matching 10 bases. The V segment lost 6 bases and the J segment 0 bases; nucleotides outside the gene matches: 4. The CDR3 covers 15 residues. Per germline, CDR1 SNHLY and CDR2 FYNNEI. The CDR3 spells CASSGQGVANYGYTF. The CDR3 DNA reads TGTGCCAGCAGCGGACAGGGGGTAGCTAACTATGGCTACACCTTC. The full variable domain, its missing parts supplied by reference TRBV2 and TRBJ1-2, is EPEVTQTPSHQVTQMGQEVILRCVPISNHLYFYWYRQILGQKVEFLVSFYNNEISEKSEIFDDQFSVERPDGSNFTLKIRSTKLEDSAMYFCASSGQGVANYGYTFGSGTRLTVV.

This clone was recorded at least ten times. The V call is TRBV6-2 or TRBV6-3, the J call TRBJ2-2, with TRBD2 matching 12 bases. The trim removed 2 bases at V and 1 base at J, leaving 5 bases unmatched. Germline V gene lookup returns CDR1 MNHEY and CDR2 SVGEGT. The CDR3 loop spans 18 amino acids. In nucleotides, the CDR3 is TGTGCCAGCAGTTACGGATCTAGCGGGGGGGAGAACACCGGGGAGCTGTTTTTT. It codes for CASSYGSSGGENTGELFF.

The CDR3 nucleotides read TGTGCCAGCAGCCTGCAGGCGACAGAGCAGTTCTTC. Translating gives CASSLQATEQFF. The gene calls are TRBV3-1 (or the pseudogene TRBV3-2) and TRBJ2-1; D is unclear. The CDR3 has 12 amino acids. The V end lost 4 bases, the J end lost 10 bases, and 11 bases lay between the germline ends. The V gene's germline CDR1 is LGHDT and CDR2 YNNKEL (reference sequence).